Listed below are T cell receptor beta chains from one sample, sequenced in a study of molecular identifiers for immune sequencing clone quantification. TCRdb passed the PCR reads through MiXCR, listing each CDR3 protein once. Of some 100,000 distinct CDR3 sequences in the sample, under 20% are singletons; the top ten hold 0.75% to 0.95%. Sequencing was carried out using naive CD8+ T cells from blood, with Jurkat cell RNA spiked in. The receptor source for this set is a human donor in good health. Some libraries in this study had Jurkat cell RNA spiked in. The CDR3 runs from the conserved cysteine through the conserved F or W. The D gene is left open where the match is weak. Part of the rows lack a size; the others show once, few, many or a class for expanded clones.

>TRBJ2-3|TRBV7-9|NA|many
CASSLVGAWGTDTQYF
TGTGCCAGCAGCTTAGTGGGGGCATGGGGCACAGATACGCAGTATTTT
>TRBJ2-1|TRBV11-2|NA|many
CASSLGPEDNEQFF
TGTGCCAGCAGCCTGGGACCAGAGGACAATGAGCAGTTCTTC
>TRBJ2-3|TRBV12-3/TRBV12-4|TRBD1|many
CASSRDRVNLDTQYF
TGTGCCAGCAGTAGGGACAGGGTTAACCTAGATACGCAGTATTTT
>TRBJ2-5|TRBV7-9|TRBD1|many
CASTETEGADQETQYF
TGTGCCAGCACCGAGACCGAGGGGGCCGACCAAGAGACCCAGTACTTC
>TRBJ2-5|TRBV20-1|NA|NA
CSASSPRILDKETQYF
TGCAGTGCTAGCTCGCCACGGATCCTGGACAAAGAGACCCAGTACTTC
>TRBJ2-7|TRBV5-8|NA|NA
CASSPSPTEQYF
TGTGCCAGCAGCCCCTCCCCGACCGAGCAGTACTTC
>TRBJ1-6|TRBV20-1|TRBD1|many
CSARSGTGHNSPLHF
TGCAGTGCTAGATCCGGGACAGGGCACAATTCACCCCTCCACTTT
>TRBJ2-7|TRBV7-9|NA|many
CASSLTAYEQYF
TGTGCCAGCAGCCTGACAGCTTACGAGCAGTACTTC
>TRBJ2-3|TRBV5-5|NA|many
CASSVTWGTDTQYF
TGTGCCAGCAGCGTAACGTGGGGCACAGATACGCAGTATTTT
>TRBJ1-1|TRBV5-4|NA|many
CASSLEWGTEAFF
TGTGCCAGCAGCTTGGAGTGGGGCACTGAAGCTTTCTTT
>TRBJ1-5|TRBV7-9|NA|many
CASSLALRDTDPAQHF
TGTGCCAGCAGCTTAGCGCTTCGAGACACCGATCCGGCCCAGCATTTT
>TRBJ2-1|TRBV30|NA|many
CAWGSYNEQFF
TGTGCCTGGGGATCATACAATGAGCAGTTCTTC
>TRBJ2-7|TRBV28|NA|many
CASSFGNAYEQYF
TGTGCCAGCAGTTTCGGAAACGCCTACGAGCAGTACTTC
>TRBJ1-5|TRBV28|NA|NA
CASRDPTGSVSNQPQHF
TGTGCCAGCAGAGACCCCACAGGGTCGGTCAGCAATCAGCCCCAGCATTTT
>TRBJ1-1|TRBV29-1|TRBD1|many
CSVETGGPTEAFF
TGCAGCGTTGAGACAGGGGGCCCCACTGAAGCTTTCTTT
>TRBJ2-3|TRBV27|TRBD2|many
CASSFLSGRSTDTQYF
TGTGCCAGCAGTTTCCTTAGCGGGAGGTCGACAGATACGCAGTATTTT
>TRBJ1-1|TRBV4-3|NA|many
CASSQDAAGRGAEAFF
TGCGCCAGCAGCCAAGACGCGGCGGGGAGGGGTGCTGAAGCTTTCTTT
>TRBJ1-6|TRBV13|NA|many
CASSPAGEPLHF
TGTGCCAGCAGCCCCGCGGGGGAACCCCTCCACTTT
>TRBJ2-6|TRBV7-3|TRBD1|NA
CASSFSTGGLAGASVLTF
TGTGCCAGCAGCTTCTCGACAGGGGGGTTGGCTGGGGCCAGCGTCCTGACTTTC
>TRBJ2-3|TRBV4-1|NA|many
CASSQASDTQYF
TGCGCCAGCAGCCAAGCGTCAGATACGCAGTATTTT
>TRBJ1-4|TRBV2|NA|many
CASSEGRLRNEKLFF
TGTGCCAGCAGTGAAGGGCGGTTAAGAAATGAAAAACTGTTTTTT
>TRBJ1-6|TRBV7-9|NA|many
CASHRPEANSPLHF
TGTGCCAGCCACAGGCCCGAGGCTAATTCACCCCTCCACTTT
>TRBJ2-7|TRBV6-2/TRBV6-3|NA|many
CAIQQGAIMEQYF
TGTGCCATCCAGCAGGGAGCGATAATGGAGCAGTACTTC